Listed here are 7 T cell receptor beta chains from one sample, sequenced in a study of blood T cell repertoires in COVID-19. TCRdb's copy holds only in-frame clones and misses some; the assay was immunoSEQ multiplex PCR. Among fewer than 250,000 clones listed, about 77% were seen once. Input material: PBMCs or T cells enriched from blood (not recorded which). Source of these receptors: a woman between 50 and 59 years old with acute COVID-19.

This clone was seen a handful of times. The V gene is TRBV29-1, the J gene TRBJ2-3; 9 bases fit TRBD2. V lost 4 bases to trimming and J lost 2 bases; unmatched junction nucleotides: 4. The germline V gene encodes CDR1 SQVTM and CDR2 ANQGSEA. The CDR3 runs to 14 residues. CDR3 in amino acids: CSVGLADLTDTQYF. The CDR3 nucleotides read TGCAGCGTTGGACTAGCGGACCTCACAGATACGCAGTATTTT.

The gene calls are TRBV5-6 and TRBJ2-3, with 10 bases fitting TRBD1. The CDR3 is made up of 13 amino acids. V lost 7 bases and J lost 1; bases outside the gene matches: 0. Germline V lookup: CDR1 SGHDT, CDR2 YYEEEE. CDR3 sequence: CASGTGGTDTQYF. CDR3 bases: TGTGCCAGCGGGACAGGGGGCACAGATACGCAGTATTTT.

The genes are TRBV7-8 and TRBJ2-1, with TRBD2 identical over 9 bases. Germline loops: CDR1 SGHVS, CDR2 FQNEAQ. This CDR3 has 14 residues. The junction had 7 bases not matched to a gene; V was cut back by 5 bases and J by 8 bases. This CDR3 is CASSPPGLAHEQFF. For the CDR3, the DNA is TGTGCCAGCAGCCCCCCGGGACTAGCACATGAGCAGTTCTTC.

The chain carries TRBV21-1 and TRBJ1-4; whether TRBD1, the table's D call, matches the DNA was not checked. TRBV21-1 is termed a pseudogene. The CDR3 length is 15 residues. The CDR3 DNA sequence: TGTGCCAGCAGCAAAGAGGGACAGGGTAATGAAAAACTGTTTTTT. Translated: CASSKEGQGNEKLFF.

The V call is TRBV28, the J call TRBJ2-5, with D perhaps TRBD2 (6 bases). Germline CDR1 and CDR2: MDHEN and SYDVKM. This CDR3 comprises 15 residues. The V end lost 2 bases, the J end lost 1 base, and 11 bases lay between the germline ends. CDR3 amino acids: CASSLGAGTQETQYF. DNA of the CDR3: TGTGCCAGCAGTTTAGGGGCGGGGACCCAAGAGACCCAGTACTTC.

The chain uses TRBV10-2 and TRBJ2-3, with 7 nucleotides matching TRBD2. Germline values: CDR1 WSHSY, CDR2 SAAADI. The CDR3 is 11 residues long. The J segment lost 6 bases and the V segment lost 6 bases, leaving 0 bases of the junction unmatched. CDR3 amino acids: CASRAGDTQYF. The CDR3 DNA follows: TGCGCCAGCAGAGCGGGGGATACGCAGTATTTT.

The V and J genes are TRBV28 and TRBJ1-2; 10 bases map to TRBD1. CDR3 length equals 12 residues. Per the germline V gene, CDR1 is MDHEN and CDR2 is SYDVKM. Losses at the gene ends were 5 bases for V and 8 bases for J; bases not matched to a gene: 2. The CDR3 protein is CASSLGQGGYTF. CDR3 coding DNA: TGTGCCAGCAGTCTGGGACAGGGGGGCTACACCTTC.